This TCR beta chain was captured by sequencing in a study of cytomegalovirus exposure and HLA in healthy donors. Points from the study as a whole: Follow-up analysis seemed to connect common viral pathogens with several of the most significant clusters identified.

About this clone: The antigen remains unidentified.

Germline-derived CDR1 and CDR2 are SGHVS and FQNEAQ. The CDR3 sequence is 16 residues long. V gave up 1 base and J gave up 3 bases; unmatched junction bases: 7. The PCR employed 60 Vbeta primers together with 13 Jbeta primers. The repertoire was sequenced with immunoSEQ multiplex PCR; TCRdb's copy has only in-frame clones and lacks some. The listing records 95,000 to 150,000 clones. The receptor comes from a man between 18 and 35 years old in good health and CMV-seronegative. What was sequenced was PBMCs. The rearrangement joins TRBV7-8 to TRBJ2-7; TRBD2 agrees at 9 bases. Here the CDR3 DNA reads TGTGCCAGCAGCTTAGATTTAGGACTAGCGATCTACGAGCAGTACTTC. Residues: CASSLDLGLAIYEQYF.